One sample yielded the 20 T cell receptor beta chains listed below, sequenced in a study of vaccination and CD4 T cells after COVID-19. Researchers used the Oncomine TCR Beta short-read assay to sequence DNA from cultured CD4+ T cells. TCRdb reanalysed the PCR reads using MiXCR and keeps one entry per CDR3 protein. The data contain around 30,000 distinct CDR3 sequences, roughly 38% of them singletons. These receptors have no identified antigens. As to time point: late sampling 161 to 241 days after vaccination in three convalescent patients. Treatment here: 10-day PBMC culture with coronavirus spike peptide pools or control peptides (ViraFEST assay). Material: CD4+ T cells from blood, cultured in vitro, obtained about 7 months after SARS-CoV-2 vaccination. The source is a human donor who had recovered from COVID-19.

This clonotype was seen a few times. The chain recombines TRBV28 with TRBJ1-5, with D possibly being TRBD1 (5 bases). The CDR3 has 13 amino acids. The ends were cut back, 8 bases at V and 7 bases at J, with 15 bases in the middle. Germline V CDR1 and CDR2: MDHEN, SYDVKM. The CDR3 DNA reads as TGTGCCAGCCTTACGAGGGGATCCCAGCCCCAGCATTTT. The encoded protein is CASLTRGSQPQHF.

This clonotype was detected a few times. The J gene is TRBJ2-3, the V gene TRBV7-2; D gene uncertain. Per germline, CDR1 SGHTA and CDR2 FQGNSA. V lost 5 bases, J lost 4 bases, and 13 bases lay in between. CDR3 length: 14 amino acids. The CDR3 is CASSPQTSSDTQYF. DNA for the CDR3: TGTGCCAGCAGCCCCCAAACGTCGTCAGATACGCAGTATTTT.

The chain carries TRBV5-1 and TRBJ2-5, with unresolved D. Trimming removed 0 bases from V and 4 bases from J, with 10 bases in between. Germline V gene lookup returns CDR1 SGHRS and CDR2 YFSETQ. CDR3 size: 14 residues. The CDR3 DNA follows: TGCGCCAGCAGCTTGGCACCGGCGGTAGAGACCCAGTACTTC. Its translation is CASSLAPAVETQYF.

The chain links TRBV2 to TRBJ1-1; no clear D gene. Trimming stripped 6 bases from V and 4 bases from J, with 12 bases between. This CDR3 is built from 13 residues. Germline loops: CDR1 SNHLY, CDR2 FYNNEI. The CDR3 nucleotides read TGTGCCAGCAGCCTTTCCTCTGCCACTGAAGCTTTCTTT. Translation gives CASSLSSATEAFF. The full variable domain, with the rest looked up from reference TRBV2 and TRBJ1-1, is EPEVTQTPSHQVTQMGQEVILRCVPISNHLYFYWYRQILGQKVEFLVSFYNNEISEKSEIFDDQFSVERPDGSNFTLKIRSTKLEDSAMYFCASSLSSATEAFFGQGTRLTVV.

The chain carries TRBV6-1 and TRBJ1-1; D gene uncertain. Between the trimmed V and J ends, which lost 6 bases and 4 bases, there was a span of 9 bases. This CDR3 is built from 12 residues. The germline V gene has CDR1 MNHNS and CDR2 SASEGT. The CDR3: CASRLLGTEAFF. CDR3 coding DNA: TGTGCCAGCAGACTACTGGGCACTGAAGCTTTCTTT.

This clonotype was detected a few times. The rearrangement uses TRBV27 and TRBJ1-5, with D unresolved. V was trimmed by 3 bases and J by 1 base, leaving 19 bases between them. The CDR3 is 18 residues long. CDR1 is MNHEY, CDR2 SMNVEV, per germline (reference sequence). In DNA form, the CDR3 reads TGTGCCAGCAGTTTTCGAGTGACTAATCAATGGAGCAATCAGCCCCAGCATTTT. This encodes CASSFRVTNQWSNQPQHF.

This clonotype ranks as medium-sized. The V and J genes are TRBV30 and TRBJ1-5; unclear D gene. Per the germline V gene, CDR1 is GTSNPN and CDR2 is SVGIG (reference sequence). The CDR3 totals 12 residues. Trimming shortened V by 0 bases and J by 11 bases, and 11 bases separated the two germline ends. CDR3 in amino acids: CAWSVSPSAQHF. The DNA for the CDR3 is TGTGCCTGGAGTGTTAGTCCCTCGGCCCAGCATTTT. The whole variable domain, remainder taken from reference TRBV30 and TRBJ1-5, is SQTIHQWPATLVQPVGSPLSLECTVEGTSNPNLYWYRQAAGRGLQLLFYSVGIGQISSEVPQNLSASRPQDRQFILSSKKLLLSDSGFYLCAWSVSPSAQHFGDGTRLSIL.

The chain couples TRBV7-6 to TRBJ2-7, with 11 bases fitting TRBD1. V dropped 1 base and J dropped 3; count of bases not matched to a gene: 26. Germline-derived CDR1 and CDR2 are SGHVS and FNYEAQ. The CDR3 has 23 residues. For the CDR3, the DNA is TGTGCCAGCAGCTTAGTTATGGGACAGGGGGAAGGCCCCGCTAGGGATCGAAACTACGAGCAGTACTTC. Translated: CASSLVMGQGEGPARDRNYEQYF.

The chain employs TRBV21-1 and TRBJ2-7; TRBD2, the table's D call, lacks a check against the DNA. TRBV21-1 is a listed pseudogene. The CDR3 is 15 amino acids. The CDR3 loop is CASSKVRSGYYEQYF. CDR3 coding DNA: TGTGCCAGCAGCAAAGTTCGAAGCGGATACTACGAGCAGTACTTC.

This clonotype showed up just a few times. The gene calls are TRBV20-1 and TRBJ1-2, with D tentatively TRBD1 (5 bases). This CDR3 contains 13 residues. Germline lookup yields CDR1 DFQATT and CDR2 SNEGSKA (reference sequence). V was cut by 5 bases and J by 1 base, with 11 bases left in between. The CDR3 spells CSAFAGSNYGYTF. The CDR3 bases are TGCAGTGCTTTCGCAGGGAGTAACTATGGCTACACCTTC.

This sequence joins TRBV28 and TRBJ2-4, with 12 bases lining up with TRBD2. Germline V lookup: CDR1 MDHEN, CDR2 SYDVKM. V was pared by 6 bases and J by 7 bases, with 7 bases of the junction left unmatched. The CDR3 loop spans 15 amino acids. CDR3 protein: CASSRTSGMRNIQYF. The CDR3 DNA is TGTGCCAGCAGCAGGACTAGCGGGATGCGTAACATTCAGTACTTC.

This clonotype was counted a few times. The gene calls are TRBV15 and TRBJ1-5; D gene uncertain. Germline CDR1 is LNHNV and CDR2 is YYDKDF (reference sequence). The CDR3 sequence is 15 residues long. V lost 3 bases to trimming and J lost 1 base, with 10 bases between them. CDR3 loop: CATSRLRISNQPQHF. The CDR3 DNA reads TGTGCCACCAGCAGGTTGAGGATAAGCAATCAGCCCCAGCATTTT.

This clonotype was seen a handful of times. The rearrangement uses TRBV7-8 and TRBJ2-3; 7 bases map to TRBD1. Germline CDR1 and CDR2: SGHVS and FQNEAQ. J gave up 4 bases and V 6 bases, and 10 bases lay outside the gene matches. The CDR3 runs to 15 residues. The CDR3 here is CASRQYRGGADTQYF. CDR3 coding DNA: TGTGCCAGCAGACAATACAGGGGTGGGGCAGATACGCAGTATTTT.

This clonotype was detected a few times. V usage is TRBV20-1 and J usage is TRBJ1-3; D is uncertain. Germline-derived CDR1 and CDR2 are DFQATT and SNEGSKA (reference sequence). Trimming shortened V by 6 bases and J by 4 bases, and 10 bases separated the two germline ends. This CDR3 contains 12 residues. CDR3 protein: CSAQTPGNTIYF. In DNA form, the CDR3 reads TGCAGTGCCCAGACTCCGGGAAACACCATATATTTT.

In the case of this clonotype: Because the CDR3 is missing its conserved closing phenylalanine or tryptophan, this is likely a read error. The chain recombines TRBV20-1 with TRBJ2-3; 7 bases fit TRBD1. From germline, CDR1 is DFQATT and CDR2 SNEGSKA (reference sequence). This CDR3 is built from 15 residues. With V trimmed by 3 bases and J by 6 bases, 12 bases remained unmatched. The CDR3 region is CSASQDRAERDTQYL. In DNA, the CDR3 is TGCAGTGCTAGTCAAGACAGGGCAGAGAGGGATACGCAGTATCTT.

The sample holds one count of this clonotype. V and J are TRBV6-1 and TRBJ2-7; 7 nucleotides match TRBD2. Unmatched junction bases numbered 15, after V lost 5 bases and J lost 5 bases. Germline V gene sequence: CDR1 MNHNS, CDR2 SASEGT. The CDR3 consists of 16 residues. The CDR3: CASSQSSGLKANEQYF. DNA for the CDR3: TGTGCCAGCAGTCAATCTAGCGGCCTGAAAGCGAACGAGCAGTACTTC.

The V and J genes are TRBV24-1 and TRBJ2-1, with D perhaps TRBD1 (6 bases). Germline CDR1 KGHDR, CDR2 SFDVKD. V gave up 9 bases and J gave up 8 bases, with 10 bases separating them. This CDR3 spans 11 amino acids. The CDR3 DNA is TGTGCCACCGCTCAGGGGTATGAGCAGTTCTTC. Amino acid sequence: CATAQGYEQFF.

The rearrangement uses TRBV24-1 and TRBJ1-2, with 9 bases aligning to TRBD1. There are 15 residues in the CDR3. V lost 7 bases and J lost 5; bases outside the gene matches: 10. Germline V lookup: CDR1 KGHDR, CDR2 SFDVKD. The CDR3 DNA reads TGTGCCACCAGCCCCCCTCCGGGGACAGGGTATGGCTACACCTTC. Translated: CATSPPPGTGYGYTF.

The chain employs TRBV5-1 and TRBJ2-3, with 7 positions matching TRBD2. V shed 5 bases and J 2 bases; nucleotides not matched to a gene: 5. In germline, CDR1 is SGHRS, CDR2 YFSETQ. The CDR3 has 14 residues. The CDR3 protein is CASSVGLPTDTQYF. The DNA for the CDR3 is TGCGCCAGCAGTGTGGGACTACCCACAGATACGCAGTATTTT.

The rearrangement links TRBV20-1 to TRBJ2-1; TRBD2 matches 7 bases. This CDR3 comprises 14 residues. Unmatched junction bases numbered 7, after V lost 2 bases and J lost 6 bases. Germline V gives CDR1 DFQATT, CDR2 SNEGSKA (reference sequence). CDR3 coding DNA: TGCAGTGCTAGAAGCGGGGTTGCCCCCAATGAGCAGTTCTTC. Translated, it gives CSARSGVAPNEQFF.